These 2 T cell receptor beta chains were all obtained from the same sample, sequenced in a study of cytomegalovirus exposure and HLA in healthy donors. It was with 60 Vbeta and 13 Jbeta primers that the PCR ran. Profiling relied on immunoSEQ multiplex PCR, and the TCRdb table lists in-frame clones only, not all of them. The data contain more than 80,000 clones, roughly 80% of them singletons. Source material: PBMCs. The receptor source for this set is a girl aged 2-10 years in good health and CMV-seropositive.

This clone was detected a few times. The chain combines TRBV15 with TRBJ2-5, with TRBD2 as a possible D gene (6 bases). The ends were cut back, 0 bases at V and 4 bases at J, with 9 bases in the middle. The CDR3 sequence is 14 residues long. Germline values: CDR1 LNHNV, CDR2 YYDKDF (reference sequence). The CDR3 loop reads CATSRDGEVETQYF. CDR3 DNA: TGTGCCACCAGCAGAGATGGGGAGGTAGAGACCCAGTACTTC. Filled out from reference TRBV15 and TRBJ2-5, the complete variable domain reads DAMVIQNPRYQVTQFGKPVTLSCSQTLNHNVMYWYQQKSSQAPKLLFHYYDKDFNNEADTPDNFQSRRPNTSFCFLDIRSPGLGDTAMYLCATSRDGEVETQYFGPGTRLLVL.

The chain joins TRBV28 to TRBJ2-1; tentative D call: TRBD1 (6 bases). V lost 10 bases, J lost 2 bases, and 15 bases lay in between. Germline assignment: CDR1 MDHEN and CDR2 SYDVKM. The CDR3 is 14 amino acids. Written as DNA, the CDR3 is TGTGCCACCGAACAGGGTCGTCCCTACAATGAGCAGTTCTTC. The encoded protein is CATEQGRPYNEQFF.